The 24 T cell receptor beta chains reported below all come from one sample, sequenced in a study of blood T cell repertoires in COVID-19. Measured with immunoSEQ multiplex PCR; TCRdb has only the in-frame clones, and not every one. The data contain about 140,000 clones, around 80% of them singletons. The sequenced sample consisted of PBMCs or T cells enriched from blood (not recorded which). Receptor source: a young woman who had been exposed to COVID-19.

This rearrangement joins TRBV10-2 to TRBJ1-2; no definite D call. This CDR3 contains 15 residues. V was shortened by 3 bases and J by 2 bases, with 13 bases between the two germline ends. Per the germline V gene, CDR1 is WSHSY and CDR2 is SAAADI. CDR3 residues: CASSDVRDWNYGYTF. CDR3 sequence (DNA): TGCGCCAGCAGTGACGTCCGGGATTGGAACTATGGCTACACCTTC.

The chain combines TRBV2 with TRBJ1-1, with 8 bases identical to TRBD1. Germline values: CDR1 SNHLY, CDR2 FYNNEI. V was clipped by 7 bases and J by 3 bases; unmatched bases: 7. The CDR3 has 14 amino acids. The CDR3 region is CASKNRGLDTEAFF. The DNA for the CDR3 is TGTGCCAGCAAAAACAGGGGGTTGGACACTGAAGCTTTCTTT.

The J gene is TRBJ2-7, the V gene TRBV19; 7 bases are shared with TRBD1. The CDR3 is made up of 14 amino acids. The trim removed 6 bases at V and 1 base at J, leaving 6 bases unmatched. Germline V gene data show CDR1 as LNHDA and CDR2 as SQIVND (reference sequence). The CDR3 is CASSPGTVSYEQYF. In DNA form, the CDR3 reads TGTGCCAGTAGCCCAGGGACAGTTTCCTACGAGCAGTACTTC.

The chain combines TRBV7-3 with TRBJ2-1; 7 bases align to TRBD1. The V gene's germline CDR1 is SGHTA and CDR2 FQGTGA. The CDR3 runs to 15 residues. The V gene end was trimmed by 5 bases and the J gene end by 5 bases; junction bases not matched to a gene: 9. The CDR3, as DNA: TGTGCCAGCAGCCTGACCCGGGACAGAAACAATGAGCAGTTCTTC. It is translated as CASSLTRDRNNEQFF.

The V call is TRBV10-3, the J call TRBJ1-4; TRBD1 is a possible D gene (6 bases). The CDR3 runs 16 residues. Trimming removed 0 bases at V and 3 bases at J, with 11 bases between. CDR1 is ENHRY, CDR2 SYGVKD, per germline. This CDR3 reads CAISESDSDSNEKLFF. CDR3 DNA: TGTGCCATCAGTGAGTCGGACAGTGACTCTAATGAAAAACTGTTTTTT.

The count of this clone is one. The CDR3 spells CASSGRGPGGPNEQFF. The CDR3 coding sequence is TGTGCCAGCAGCGGTAGGGGTCCGGGAGGGCCCAATGAGCAGTTCTTC. The chain recombines TRBV11-2 with TRBJ2-1; 8 bases line up with TRBD2. The CDR3 spans 16 residues. Germline lookup yields CDR1 SGHAT and CDR2 FQNNGV. Trimming at V came to 5 bases and at J to 6 bases, leaving 12 bases not matched to a gene.

This CDR3 reads CASSYKDYPKTAGYNEQFF. The DNA for the CDR3 is TGCGCCAGCAGCTACAAGGACTACCCAAAAACAGCGGGCTACAATGAGCAGTTCTTC. The V and J genes are TRBV5-1 and TRBJ2-1, with D possibly TRBD2 on 6 matching bases. The CDR3 is 19 residues long. Between the trimmed V and J ends, which lost 3 bases and 3 bases, there was a span of 25 bases. In germline, CDR1 is SGHRS, CDR2 YFSETQ.

J is TRBJ1-2 and V is TRBV4-1, with D possibly being TRBD1 (5 bases). This CDR3 comprises 16 residues. Germline CDR1 MGHRA, CDR2 YSYEKL. V lost 1 base to trimming and J lost 2 bases, with 14 bases between them. The CDR3 bases are TGCGCCAGCAGCCAAGCCTCGGCGGAGGGGAACTATGGCTACACCTTC. Protein: CASSQASAEGNYGYTF.

Only one count was recorded for this clone. The rearrangement joins TRBV5-1 to TRBJ1-2; possible D gene TRBD1, 5 bases. With 0 bases removed from V and 8 bases from J, the gap between germline ends came to 11 bases. CDR3 size: 13 residues. Germline lookup yields CDR1 SGHRS and CDR2 YFSETQ. CDR3 in DNA: TGCGCCAGCAGCTTGGATGGGGGGATCGGCTACACCTTC. Protein: CASSLDGGIGYTF.

V usage is TRBV4-2 and J usage is TRBJ2-1; possible D gene TRBD1, 7 bases. This CDR3 is built from 16 residues. Germline lookup yields CDR1 LGHNA and CDR2 YNFKEQ. V was shortened by 1 base and J by 7 bases, with 17 bases between the two germline ends. The CDR3: CASSQVSTGDWNEQFF. For the CDR3, the DNA is TGTGCCAGCAGCCAAGTCTCAACAGGGGACTGGAATGAGCAGTTCTTC.

This clone was seen more than once but under ten times. The chain employs TRBV7-9 and TRBJ1-1; possibly TRBD1 for D (5 bases). The V end was cut by 4 bases, the J end by 8 bases, with 14 bases between. This CDR3 region has 13 residues. Germline values: CDR1 SEHNR, CDR2 FQNEAQ (reference sequence). CDR3 DNA sequence: TGTGCCAGCAGCTCTCCGGGGGAACGCGAAGCTTTCTTT. It yields the protein CASSSPGEREAFF. Full variable domain (remainder filled in from reference TRBV7-9 and TRBJ1-1): DTGVSQNPRHKITKRGQNVTFRCDPISEHNRLYWYRQTLGQGPEFLTYFQNEAQLEKSRLLSDRFSAERPKGSFSTLEIQRTEQGDSAMYLCASSSPGEREAFFGQGTRLTVV.

The chain links TRBV27 to TRBJ1-5; D is uncertain. The CDR3 totals 14 residues. Trimming shortened V by 5 bases and J by 3 bases, and 11 bases separated the two germline ends. Germline CDR1 is MNHEY and CDR2 is SMNVEV (reference sequence). This CDR3 is CASSRRHHNQPQHF. The CDR3 DNA reads TGTGCCAGCAGTCGTCGACACCACAATCAGCCCCAGCATTTT.

This clone was picked up many times. This chain uses TRBV7-8 with TRBJ1-1, with D perhaps TRBD1 (5 bases). The V end lost 5 bases, the J end lost 3 bases, and 13 bases lay between the germline ends. Germline V gene sequence: CDR1 SGHVS, CDR2 FQNEAQ. This CDR3 has 14 residues. The CDR3 here is CASSPWAGHTEAFF. The CDR3 nucleotides are TGTGCCAGCAGCCCGTGGGCAGGGCACACTGAAGCTTTCTTT.

The chain couples TRBV19 to TRBJ2-7; TRBD1 matches 8 bases. Germline V CDR1 and CDR2: LNHDA, SQIVND (reference sequence). With 5 bases clipped from V and 2 bases from J, the junction kept 5 bases outside the gene matches. The CDR3 sequence is 14 residues long. In DNA form, the CDR3 reads TGTGCCAGTAGTCGGACGACAGGGGCCTACGAGCAGTACTTC. Its translation is CASSRTTGAYEQYF.

This chain links TRBV14 with TRBJ1-1; D ambiguous. There are 15 residues in the CDR3. Trimming removed 3 bases at V and 1 base at J, with 12 bases between. Looked up from germline, CDR1 is SGHDN and CDR2 is FVKESK. CDR3 bases: TGTGCCAGCAGCCATTTAACGGTCGCGAACACTGAAGCTTTCTTT. Its protein product is CASSHLTVANTEAFF.

This clone was seen only a few times. This rearrangement joins TRBV6-4 to TRBJ2-5; 8 positions agree with TRBD2. Germline V lookup: CDR1 MRHNA, CDR2 SNTAGT. The V segment lost 6 bases and the J segment 3 bases; nucleotides outside the gene matches: 3. The CDR3 extends over 13 amino acids. For the CDR3, the DNA is TGTGCCAGCAGCCAGACTAGCGAAGAGACCCAGTACTTC. Amino acids: CASSQTSEETQYF.

The J gene is TRBJ1-5, the V gene TRBV6-5, with 7 bases that match TRBD1. There are 13 residues in the CDR3. CDR1 and CDR2 (germline): MNHEY, SVGAGI. V shed 6 bases and J 3 bases; nucleotides not matched to a gene: 2. This CDR3 is CASSDRVNQPQHF. The CDR3 DNA is TGTGCCAGCAGCGACAGGGTCAATCAGCCCCAGCATTTT.

The V and J genes are TRBV7-8 and TRBJ2-1, with 9 bases identical to TRBD2. Germline V lookup: CDR1 SGHVS, CDR2 FQNEAQ. CDR3 size: 15 residues. Trimming took 4 bases from V and 5 from J; bases not matched to a gene: 6. CDR3 protein: CASSYFLAGHNEQFF. The CDR3 region has the DNA TGTGCCAGCAGCTACTTCCTAGCGGGGCACAATGAGCAGTTCTTC.

V usage is TRBV7-9 and J usage is TRBJ2-1; 7 nucleotides line up with TRBD2. The V gene end was trimmed by 0 bases and the J gene end by 9 bases; junction bases not matched to a gene: 8. CDR1 and CDR2 (germline): SEHNR, FQNEAQ (reference sequence). CDR3 length: 15 residues. The CDR3, as DNA: TGTGCCAGCAGCTTAGCGTCCGCGGGAGTAGCTGAGCAGTTCTTC. Translated: CASSLASAGVAEQFF.

The rearrangement links TRBV5-1 to TRBJ2-3, with TRBD2 identical over 11 bases. Germline CDR1 SGHRS, CDR2 YFSETQ. The V segment lost 0 bases and the J segment 3 bases; nucleotides outside the gene matches: 6. This CDR3 spans 17 amino acids. DNA for the CDR3: TGCGCCAGCAGCTTGGCCGGGCTAGCGGGAGGAACAGATACGCAGTATTTT. Its translation: CASSLAGLAGGTDTQYF.

This clone has just one count. The CDR3 DNA reads as TGTGCCAGCTCCCCGGTCGCGGGAGGGCCACGCACAGATACGCAGTATTTT. Residues: CASSPVAGGPRTDTQYF. The chain has TRBV18 and TRBJ2-3; 9 bases line up with TRBD2. The CDR3 extends over 17 amino acids. The germline V gene encodes CDR1 KGHSH and CDR2 LQKENI. The V gene end was trimmed by 6 bases and the J gene end by 1 base; junction bases not matched to a gene: 11.

The CDR3 is CASSYGQGAGEQYF. The CDR3 nucleotides are TGTGCCAGCAGTTACGGACAGGGGGCTGGCGAGCAGTACTTC. The V and J genes are TRBV6-5 and TRBJ2-7; 11 bases line up with TRBD1. Germline-derived CDR1 and CDR2 are MNHEY and SVGAGI. The ends lost 2 bases at V and 6 bases at J; junction bases unmatched: 3. The CDR3 has 14 residues.

This clone showed up just a few times. The sample contains more than one DNA sequence encoding this CDR3. The CDR3 region has the DNA TGTGCCAGCCGAAGACAGGGCGGGGATACGCAGTATTTT. It encodes CASRRQGGDTQYF. This chain joins TRBV27 and TRBJ2-3; 7 nucleotides align to TRBD1. V was clipped by 8 bases and J by 6 bases; unmatched bases: 8. Per germline, CDR1 MNHEY and CDR2 SMNVEV (reference sequence). The CDR3 length is 13 residues.

This clone was seen only once. The chain carries TRBV5-5 and TRBJ2-2; TRBD1 is a possible D gene (5 bases). V shed 0 bases and J shed 2 bases, with 14 bases lying between them. The CDR3 loop spans 17 amino acids. The germline gives CDR1 SGHKS, CDR2 YYEKEE (reference sequence). The DNA of the CDR3 is TGTGCCAGCAGCTTGGGTTTGGGGCTACGAAACACCGGGGAGCTGTTTTTT. Translating gives CASSLGLGLRNTGELFF.